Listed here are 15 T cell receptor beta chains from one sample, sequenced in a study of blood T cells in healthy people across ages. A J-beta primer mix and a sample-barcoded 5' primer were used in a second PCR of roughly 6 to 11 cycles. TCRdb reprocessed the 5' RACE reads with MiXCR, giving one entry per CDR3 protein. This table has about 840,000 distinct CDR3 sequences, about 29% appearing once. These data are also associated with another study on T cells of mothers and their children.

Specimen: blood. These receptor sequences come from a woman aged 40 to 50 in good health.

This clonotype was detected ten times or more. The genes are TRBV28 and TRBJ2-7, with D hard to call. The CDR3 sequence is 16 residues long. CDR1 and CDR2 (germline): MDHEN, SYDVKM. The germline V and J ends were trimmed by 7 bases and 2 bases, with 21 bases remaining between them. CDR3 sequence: CASTPGKSKAAYEQYF. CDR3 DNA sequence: TGTGCCAGCACCCCTGGGAAGTCCAAGGCAGCCTACGAGCAGTACTTC.

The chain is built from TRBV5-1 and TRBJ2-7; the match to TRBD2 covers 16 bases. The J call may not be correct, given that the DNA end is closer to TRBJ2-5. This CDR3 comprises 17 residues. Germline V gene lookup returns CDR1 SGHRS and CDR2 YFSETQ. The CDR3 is CASSPGGTSGGEETQYF. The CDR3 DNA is TGCGCCAGCAGCCCAGGAGGGACTAGCGGGGGGGAAGAGACCCAGTACTTC.

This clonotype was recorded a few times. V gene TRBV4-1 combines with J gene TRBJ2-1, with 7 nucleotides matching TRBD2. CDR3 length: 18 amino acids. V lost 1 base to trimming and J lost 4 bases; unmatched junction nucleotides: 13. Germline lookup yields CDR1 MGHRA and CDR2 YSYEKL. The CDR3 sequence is CASSQVFGRLAGYNEQFF. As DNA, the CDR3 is TGCGCCAGCAGCCAAGTATTCGGGAGACTAGCAGGGTACAATGAGCAGTTCTTC.

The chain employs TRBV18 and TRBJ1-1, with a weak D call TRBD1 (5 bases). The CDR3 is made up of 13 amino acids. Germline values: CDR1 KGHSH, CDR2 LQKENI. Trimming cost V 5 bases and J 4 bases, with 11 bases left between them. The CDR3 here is CASSVQESTEAFF. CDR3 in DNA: TGTGCCAGCTCAGTACAGGAGAGCACTGAAGCTTTCTTT.

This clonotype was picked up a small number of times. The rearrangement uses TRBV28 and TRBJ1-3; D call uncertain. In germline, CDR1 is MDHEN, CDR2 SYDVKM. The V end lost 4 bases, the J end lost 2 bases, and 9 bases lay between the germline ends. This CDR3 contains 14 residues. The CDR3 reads CASSYRGPGNTIYF. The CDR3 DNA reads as TGTGCCAGCAGTTATCGGGGTCCTGGAAACACCATATATTTT.

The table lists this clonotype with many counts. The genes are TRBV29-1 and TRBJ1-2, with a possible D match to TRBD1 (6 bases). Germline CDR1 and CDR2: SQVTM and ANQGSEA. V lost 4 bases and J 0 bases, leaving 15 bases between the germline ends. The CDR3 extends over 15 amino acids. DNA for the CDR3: TGCAGCGTTGTGGGGGCGAGGGACTCTAACTATGGCTACACCTTC. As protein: CSVVGARDSNYGYTF.

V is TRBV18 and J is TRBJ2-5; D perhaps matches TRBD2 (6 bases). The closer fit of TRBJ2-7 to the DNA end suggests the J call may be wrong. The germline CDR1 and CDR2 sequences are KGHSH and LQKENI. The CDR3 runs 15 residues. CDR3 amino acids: CASSPTTDTSNEQYF. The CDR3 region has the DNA TGTGCCAGCTCACCAACTACGGACACTAGCAACGAGCAGTACTTC.

CDR3 sequence reads: CASSPWEGTEAFF. The DNA for the CDR3 is TGTGCCAGCAGCCCCTGGGAGGGCACTGAAGCTTTCTTT. V and J are TRBV7-2 and TRBJ1-1; D is unresolved. This CDR3 comprises 13 residues. V was pared by 5 bases and J by 4 bases, with 11 bases between. Per the germline V gene, CDR1 is SGHTA and CDR2 is FQGNSA.

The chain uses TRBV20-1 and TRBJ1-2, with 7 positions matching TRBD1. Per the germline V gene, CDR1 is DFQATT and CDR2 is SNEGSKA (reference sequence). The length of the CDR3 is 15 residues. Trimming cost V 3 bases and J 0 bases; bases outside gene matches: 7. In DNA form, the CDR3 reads TGCAGTGCTAGGGCGACAGGGAGGACTAACTATGGCTACACCTTC. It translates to CSARATGRTNYGYTF.

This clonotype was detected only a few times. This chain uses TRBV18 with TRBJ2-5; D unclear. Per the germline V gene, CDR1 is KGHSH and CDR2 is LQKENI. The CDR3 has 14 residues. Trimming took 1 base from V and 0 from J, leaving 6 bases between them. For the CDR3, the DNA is TGTGCCAGCTCACCACGGAGTAACCAAGAGACCCAGTACTTC. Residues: CASSPRSNQETQYF. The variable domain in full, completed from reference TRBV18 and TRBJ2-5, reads NAGVMQNPRHLVRRRGQEARLRCSPMKGHSHVYWYRQLPEEGLKFMVYLQKENIIDESGMPKERFSAEFPKEGPSILRIQQVVRGDSAAYFCASSPRSNQETQYFGPGTRLLVL.

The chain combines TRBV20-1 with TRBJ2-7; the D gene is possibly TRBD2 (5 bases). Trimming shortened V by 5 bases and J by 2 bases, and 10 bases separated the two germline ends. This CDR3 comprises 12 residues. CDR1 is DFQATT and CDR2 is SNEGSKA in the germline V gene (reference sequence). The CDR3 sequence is CSAWRNTYEQYF. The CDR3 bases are TGCAGTGCTTGGAGGAACACCTACGAGCAGTACTTC.

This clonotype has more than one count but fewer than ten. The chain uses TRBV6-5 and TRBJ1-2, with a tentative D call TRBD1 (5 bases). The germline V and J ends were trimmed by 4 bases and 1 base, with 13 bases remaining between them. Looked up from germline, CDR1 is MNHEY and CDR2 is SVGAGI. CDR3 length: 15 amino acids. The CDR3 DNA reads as TGTGCCAGCAGTTCGGGACCGGAGGATAACTATGGCTACACCTTC. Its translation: CASSSGPEDNYGYTF.

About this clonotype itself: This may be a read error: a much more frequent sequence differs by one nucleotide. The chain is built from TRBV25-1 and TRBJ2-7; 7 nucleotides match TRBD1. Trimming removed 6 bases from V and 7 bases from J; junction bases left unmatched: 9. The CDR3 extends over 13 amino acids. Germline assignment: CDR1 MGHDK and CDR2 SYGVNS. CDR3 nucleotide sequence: TGTGCCAGCAGGGACACAGGGGTCGGAGAGCAGTACTTC. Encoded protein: CASRDTGVGEQYF.

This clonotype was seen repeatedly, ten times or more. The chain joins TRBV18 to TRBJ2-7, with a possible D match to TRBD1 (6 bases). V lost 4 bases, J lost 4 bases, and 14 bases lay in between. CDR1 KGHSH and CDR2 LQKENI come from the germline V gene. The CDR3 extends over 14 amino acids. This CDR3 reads CASSRDRKDYEQYF. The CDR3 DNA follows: TGTGCCAGCTCACGCGACAGGAAAGATTACGAGCAGTACTTC. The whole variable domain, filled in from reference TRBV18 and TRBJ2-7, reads NAGVMQNPRHLVRRRGQEARLRCSPMKGHSHVYWYRQLPEEGLKFMVYLQKENIIDESGMPKERFSAEFPKEGPSILRIQQVVRGDSAAYFCASSRDRKDYEQYFGPGTRLTVT.

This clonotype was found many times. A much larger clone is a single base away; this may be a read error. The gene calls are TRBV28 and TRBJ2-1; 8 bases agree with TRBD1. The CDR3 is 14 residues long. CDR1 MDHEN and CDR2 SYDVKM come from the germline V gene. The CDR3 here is CASSFGDRYNGQFF. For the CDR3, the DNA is TGTGCCAGCAGTTTCGGGGACAGGTACAATGGGCAGTTCTTC.